The 17 T cell receptor beta chains reported below all come from one sample, sequenced in a study of cytomegalovirus exposure and HLA in healthy donors. The method was immunoSEQ multiplex PCR; TCRdb's version includes in-frame clones alone and lacks a portion of them. The table records 130,000 to 150,000 clones, 80% to 90% of them present only once. Sequencing was performed on PBMCs. Receptor source: a woman aged 30 to 39 in good health and CMV-seropositive.

This clone appeared a few times. The chain joins TRBV10-3 to TRBJ2-1; TRBD1 matches 10 bases. V dropped 3 bases and J dropped 5; count of bases not matched to a gene: 10. Germline loops: CDR1 ENHRY, CDR2 SYGVKD. CDR3 length equals 17 residues. CDR3 amino acids: CAISEMLGTGADNEQFF. DNA for the CDR3: TGTGCCATCAGTGAAATGTTGGGGACAGGGGCGGACAATGAGCAGTTCTTC.

The chain couples TRBV5-6 to TRBJ1-2; a weak D match, TRBD1 (6 bases). The germline V gene has CDR1 SGHDT and CDR2 YYEEEE. V was pared by 4 bases and J by 1 base, with 14 bases between. This CDR3 contains 15 residues. DNA of the CDR3: TGTGCCAGCAGCACCGGGACAAGGGTTAACTATGGCTACACCTTC. Amino acid sequence: CASSTGTRVNYGYTF.

The chain links TRBV6-5 to TRBJ2-1; 9 bases agree with TRBD2. Germline loops: CDR1 MNHEY, CDR2 SVGAGI. V was clipped by 6 bases and J by 5 bases; unmatched bases: 8. This CDR3 has 15 amino acids. The CDR3 region is CASRNSGRGNNEQFF. The CDR3 DNA sequence: TGTGCCAGCAGGAATAGCGGGAGAGGGAACAATGAGCAGTTCTTC.

This clone has a single count. The chain couples TRBV7-2 to TRBJ2-5; 15 bases line up with TRBD2. CDR3 length: 19 amino acids. Germline V CDR1 and CDR2: SGHTA, FQGNSA. The ends lost 0 bases at V and 4 bases at J; junction bases unmatched: 9. Here the CDR3 reads CASSLARGLAGGSVETQYF. The CDR3 DNA reads TGTGCCAGCAGCTTAGCCCGGGGACTAGCGGGGGGTTCGGTAGAGACCCAGTACTTC.

The genes are TRBV7-8 and TRBJ2-6; D not certain. The V and J ends lost 5 bases and 0 bases respectively, with 8 bases between them. The CDR3 is 15 amino acids. CDR1 and CDR2 (germline): SGHVS, FQNEAQ. In DNA, the CDR3 is TGTGCCAGCAGCCCTACGGGCTCTGGGGCCAACGTCCTGACTTTC. Its translation is CASSPTGSGANVLTF.

V and J are TRBV28 and TRBJ1-5; D call uncertain. The CDR3 runs to 15 residues. Per germline, CDR1 MDHEN and CDR2 SYDVKM. Trimming took 4 bases from V and 1 from J, leaving 11 bases between them. CDR3 in amino acids: CASSSGETSNQPQHF. The CDR3 DNA follows: TGTGCCAGCAGTTCGGGAGAAACGAGCAATCAGCCCCAGCATTTT.

This chain's CDR3 is CASRSRAGYTF. The CDR3 bases are TGTGCCAGCAGATCGAGGGCTGGCTACACCTTC. V and J are TRBV6-5 and TRBJ1-2; D ambiguous. This CDR3 comprises 11 residues. Deletions cut 6 bases from V and 7 bases from J, with 9 bases between. The V gene's germline CDR1 is MNHEY and CDR2 SVGAGI.

This chain connects TRBV7-9 to TRBJ2-7, with 8 bases that match TRBD2. The trim removed 5 bases at V and 3 bases at J, leaving 6 bases unmatched. The CDR3 runs to 14 residues. The V gene's germline CDR1 is SEHNR and CDR2 FQNEAQ (reference sequence). CDR3 residues: CASSATGTSYEQYF. CDR3 in DNA: TGTGCCAGCAGCGCCACCGGGACTAGCTACGAGCAGTACTTC.

The J gene is TRBJ2-7, the V gene TRBV6-5, with TRBD2 matching 13 bases. This CDR3 has 15 residues. The germline CDR1 and CDR2 sequences are MNHEY and SVGAGI. J lost 4 bases, V lost 5 bases, and 5 bases had no gene match. The CDR3 reads CASSRTSGRGYEQYF. The CDR3 nucleotides read TGTGCCAGCAGTCGGACTAGCGGGAGAGGTTACGAGCAGTACTTC.

The genes are TRBV2 and TRBJ2-7; D unclear. In germline, CDR1 is SNHLY, CDR2 FYNNEI. V was clipped by 7 bases and J by 7 bases, with 11 bases between them. The CDR3 contains 11 residues. The CDR3 nucleotides read TGTGCCAGCAACTTTCCTACGGAGCAGTACTTC. This codes for CASNFPTEQYF.

The CDR3, as DNA: TGTGCCAGCAGCTTAGGCGGGACTAGATCCTACGAGCAGTACTTC. Protein product: CASSLGGTRSYEQYF. This rearrangement joins TRBV13 to TRBJ2-7, with 8 bases aligning to TRBD2. The junction had 2 bases not matched to a gene; V was cut back by 0 bases and J by 1 base. The CDR3 totals 15 residues. CDR1 and CDR2 (germline): PRHDT, FYEKMQ (reference sequence).

V and J are TRBV5-1 and TRBJ2-1; 8 nucleotides match TRBD2. With V trimmed by 1 base and J by 9 bases, 6 bases remained unmatched. This CDR3 contains 14 residues. Looked up from germline, CDR1 is SGHRS and CDR2 is YFSETQ. DNA for the CDR3: TGCGCCAGCAGCTTGCGGGGGGGCCGAGTTGAGCAGTTCTTC. Protein sequence: CASSLRGGRVEQFF.

The V call is TRBV29-1, the J call TRBJ1-2, with 8 bases fitting TRBD1. V lost 4 bases to trimming and J lost 8 bases; unmatched junction nucleotides: 15. This CDR3 is 15 amino acids long. Germline loops: CDR1 SQVTM, CDR2 ANQGSEA. CDR3 nucleotides: TGCAGCGTTGGGGGAGAGGACAGGGCTTCGGAAGGCTACACCTTC. Its protein is CSVGGEDRASEGYTF.

This clone was observed a few times. V usage is TRBV28 and J usage is TRBJ2-2, with a possible D match to TRBD2 (5 bases). Germline values: CDR1 MDHEN, CDR2 SYDVKM. The CDR3 is 13 amino acids. V gave up 6 bases and J gave up 6 bases, with 11 bases separating them. The CDR3 protein is CASSSGESGELFF. The CDR3 nucleotides read TGTGCCAGCAGCAGCGGTGAATCCGGGGAGCTGTTTTTT.

This chain joins TRBV5-1 and TRBJ2-1; possibly TRBD2 for D (5 bases). V gave up 2 bases and J gave up 2 bases, with 14 bases separating them. This CDR3 is built from 16 residues. Germline CDR1 SGHRS, CDR2 YFSETQ. The CDR3 here is CASSFMENGAYNEQFF. The DNA for the CDR3 is TGCGCCAGCAGCTTCATGGAGAACGGGGCCTACAATGAGCAGTTCTTC.

The rearrangement links TRBV28 to TRBJ1-4; D unresolved. The germline gives CDR1 MDHEN, CDR2 SYDVKM. Trimming took 6 bases from V and 3 from J, leaving 11 bases between them. The length of the CDR3 is 14 residues. As DNA, the CDR3 is TGTGCCAGCAGCCGTGGAGAGTCTAATGAAAAACTGTTTTTT. It yields the protein CASSRGESNEKLFF.

This chain joins TRBV11-2 and TRBJ2-7, with D possibly being TRBD2 (5 bases). The CDR3 sequence is 16 residues long. Trimming stripped 3 bases from V and 0 bases from J, with 15 bases between. CDR1 is SGHAT, CDR2 FQNNGV, per germline. The CDR3 region is CASSLTGGLSSYEQYF. CDR3 sequence (DNA): TGTGCCAGCAGCTTGACGGGTGGACTGAGCTCCTACGAGCAGTACTTC.